Presented here are 9 T cell receptor beta chains from one specimen sequenced in a study of blood T cell repertoires in COVID-19. The method was immunoSEQ multiplex PCR; TCRdb's version includes in-frame clones alone and lacks a portion of them. The repertoire holds 250,000 to 300,000 clones, with about 89% as singletons. Sequenced input: peripheral blood. Receptor source: a woman in her sixties with acute or convalescent COVID-19.

The rearrangement uses TRBV18 and TRBJ2-5, with a tentative D call TRBD2 (6 bases). V shed 0 bases and J shed 5 bases, with 10 bases lying between them. The CDR3 has 14 amino acids. Per the germline V gene, CDR1 is KGHSH and CDR2 is LQKENI. CDR3 in amino acids: CASSPPGGAETQYF. DNA for the CDR3: TGTGCCAGCTCACCACCGGGCGGGGCTGAGACCCAGTACTTC.

The chain carries TRBV7-6 and TRBJ2-7; 7 bases are shared with TRBD2. The V and J ends lost 7 bases and 5 bases, in that order; junction bases with no gene match: 11. Germline values: CDR1 SGHVS, CDR2 FNYEAQ. This CDR3 comprises 14 residues. The CDR3 protein is CASTPRGGRDEQYF. The CDR3 DNA is TGTGCCAGCACCCCCCGGGGAGGGCGAGACGAGCAGTACTTC.

This clone was found once. The chain links TRBV27 to TRBJ1-2; D remains unclear. CDR3 length: 14 amino acids. Trimming cost V 6 bases and J 3 bases, with 14 bases left between them. Germline loops: CDR1 MNHEY, CDR2 SMNVEV (reference sequence). The CDR3 loop reads CASRPGQADYGYTF. CDR3 nucleotide sequence: TGTGCCAGCAGGCCTGGCCAGGCCGACTATGGCTACACCTTC.

The rearrangement links TRBV27 to TRBJ1-6, with D hard to call. CDR1 is MNHEY, CDR2 SMNVEV, per germline (reference sequence). Between the trimmed V and J ends, which lost 6 bases and 3 bases, there was a span of 15 bases. This CDR3 is 16 amino acids long. The DNA for the CDR3 is TGTGCCAGCAGCCATCTAGCGGCCAGCTATAATTCACCCCTCCACTTT. It is translated as CASSHLAASYNSPLHF.

This rearrangement joins TRBV4-1 to TRBJ2-2; a possible D gene is TRBD2 (6 bases). Trimming stripped 1 base from V and 5 bases from J, with 17 bases between. The CDR3 has 17 residues. Germline CDR1 MGHRA, CDR2 YSYEKL. This chain's CDR3 is CASSQGPLIAVTGELFF. The CDR3, as DNA: TGCGCCAGCAGCCAAGGGCCGTTGATAGCGGTGACCGGGGAGCTGTTTTTT.

The V gene is TRBV28, the J gene TRBJ2-7; D unresolved. The V gene lost 6 bases and the J gene lost 3 bases, with 12 bases spanning the gap. The CDR3 contains 13 residues. The germline gives CDR1 MDHEN, CDR2 SYDVKM. The CDR3, as DNA: TGTGCCAGCAGCCTCGCACGCGACTACGAGCAGTACTTC. Translation: CASSLARDYEQYF.

Notes on this clone: The junction does not match germline at one end; this may be a read error. The chain combines TRBV15 with TRBJ2-5, with 7 nucleotides matching TRBD1. The CDR3 has 15 residues. Germline V gene lookup returns CDR1 LNHNV and CDR2 YYDKDF (reference sequence). The CDR3 protein is CATSGETGKEETQYF. In DNA, the CDR3 is TGTGCCACCAGCGGAGAGACAGGGAAGGAGGAGACCCAGTACTTC.

This sequence joins TRBV5-4 and TRBJ1-4; the D gene is possibly TRBD1 (5 bases). V lost 4 bases, J lost 0 bases, and 13 bases lay in between. This CDR3 region has 16 residues. Per the germline V gene, CDR1 is SGHNT and CDR2 is YYREEE (reference sequence). The CDR3 DNA reads TGTGCCAGCAGCCCCGACAGCCTACCAACTAATGAAAAACTGTTTTTT. It specifies CASSPDSLPTNEKLFF.

This clone was seen only a few times. The chain carries TRBV6-5 and TRBJ1-2, with D tentatively TRBD1 (6 bases). Germline lookup yields CDR1 MNHEY and CDR2 SVGAGI. V dropped 6 bases and J dropped 5 bases, with 16 bases sitting between them. The CDR3 is 14 residues long. In DNA form, the CDR3 reads TGTGCCAGCAGACCTCCCGGGACACGGTATGGCTACACCTTC. It yields the protein CASRPPGTRYGYTF.